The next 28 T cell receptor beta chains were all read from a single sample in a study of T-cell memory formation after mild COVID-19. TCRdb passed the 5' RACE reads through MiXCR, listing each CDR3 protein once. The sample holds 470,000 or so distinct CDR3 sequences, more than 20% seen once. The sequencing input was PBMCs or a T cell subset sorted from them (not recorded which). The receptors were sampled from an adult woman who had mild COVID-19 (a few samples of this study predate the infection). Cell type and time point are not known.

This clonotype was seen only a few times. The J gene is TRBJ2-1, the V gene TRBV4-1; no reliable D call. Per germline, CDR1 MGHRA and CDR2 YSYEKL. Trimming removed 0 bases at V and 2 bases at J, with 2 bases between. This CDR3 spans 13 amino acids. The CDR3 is CASSQDAYNEQFF. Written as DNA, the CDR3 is TGCGCCAGCAGCCAAGACGCCTACAATGAGCAGTTCTTC.

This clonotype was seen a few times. Written as DNA, the CDR3 is TGCGCCAGCAGCCAACGGACTAGCGGGGGGGCCGTTTTCTACAATGAGCAGTTCTTC. Translated, it gives CASSQRTSGGAVFYNEQFF. V is TRBV4-1 and J is TRBJ2-1; TRBD2 agrees at 15 bases. The V and J ends lost 2 bases and 3 bases, in that order; junction bases with no gene match: 8. Germline V gene sequence: CDR1 MGHRA, CDR2 YSYEKL. The length of the CDR3 is 19 residues.

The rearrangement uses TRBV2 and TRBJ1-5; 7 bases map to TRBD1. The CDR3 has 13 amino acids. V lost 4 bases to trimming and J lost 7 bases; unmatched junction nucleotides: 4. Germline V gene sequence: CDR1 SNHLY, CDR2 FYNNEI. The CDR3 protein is CASSGQGGQPQHF. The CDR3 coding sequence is TGTGCCAGCAGTGGACAGGGCGGACAGCCCCAGCATTTT.

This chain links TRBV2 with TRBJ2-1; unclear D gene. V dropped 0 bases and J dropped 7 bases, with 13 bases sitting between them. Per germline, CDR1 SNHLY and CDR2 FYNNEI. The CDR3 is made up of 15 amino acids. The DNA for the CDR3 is TGTGCCAGCAGTGAAGCTTACTCCACCTGGAATGAGCAGTTCTTC. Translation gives CASSEAYSTWNEQFF. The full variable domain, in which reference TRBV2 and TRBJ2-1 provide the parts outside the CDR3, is EPEVTQTPSHQVTQMGQEVILRCVPISNHLYFYWYRQILGQKVEFLVSFYNNEISEKSEIFDDQFSVERPDGSNFTLKIRSTKLEDSAMYFCASSEAYSTWNEQFFGPGTRLTVL.

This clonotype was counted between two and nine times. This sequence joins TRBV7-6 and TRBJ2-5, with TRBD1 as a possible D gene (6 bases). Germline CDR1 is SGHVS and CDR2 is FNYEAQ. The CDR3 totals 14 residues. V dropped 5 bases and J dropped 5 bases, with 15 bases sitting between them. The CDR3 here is CASSAGSGAETQYF. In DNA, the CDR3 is TGTGCCAGCAGCGCCGGGTCAGGGGCTGAGACCCAGTACTTC.

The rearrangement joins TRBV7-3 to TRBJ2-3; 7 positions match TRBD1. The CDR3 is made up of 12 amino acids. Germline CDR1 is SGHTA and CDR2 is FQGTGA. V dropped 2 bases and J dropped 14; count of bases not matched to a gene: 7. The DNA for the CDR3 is TGTGCCAGCAGCTTAGAGACAGGGTCTTGGTATTTT. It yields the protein CASSLETGSWYF.

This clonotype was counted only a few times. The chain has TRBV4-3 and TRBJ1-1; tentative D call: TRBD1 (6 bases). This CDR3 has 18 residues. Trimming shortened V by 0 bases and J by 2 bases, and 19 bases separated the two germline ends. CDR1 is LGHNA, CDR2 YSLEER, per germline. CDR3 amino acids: CASSQEGGGPSPNTEAFF. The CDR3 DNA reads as TGCGCCAGCAGCCAAGAAGGCGGGGGCCCTAGCCCAAACACTGAAGCTTTCTTT.

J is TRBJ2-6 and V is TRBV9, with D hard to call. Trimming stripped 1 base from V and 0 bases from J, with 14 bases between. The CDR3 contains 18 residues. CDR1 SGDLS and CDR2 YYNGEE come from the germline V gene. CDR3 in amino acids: CASSVFATGASGANVLTF. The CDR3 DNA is TGTGCCAGCAGCGTATTTGCGACCGGAGCCTCTGGGGCCAACGTCCTGACTTTC.

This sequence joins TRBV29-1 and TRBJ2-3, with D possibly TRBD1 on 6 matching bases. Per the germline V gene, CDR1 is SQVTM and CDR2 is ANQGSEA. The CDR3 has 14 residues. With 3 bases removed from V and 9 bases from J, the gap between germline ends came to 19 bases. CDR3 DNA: TGCAGCGTTGACCGGACAGACAGTTCAAGGACGCAGTATTTT. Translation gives CSVDRTDSSRTQYF.

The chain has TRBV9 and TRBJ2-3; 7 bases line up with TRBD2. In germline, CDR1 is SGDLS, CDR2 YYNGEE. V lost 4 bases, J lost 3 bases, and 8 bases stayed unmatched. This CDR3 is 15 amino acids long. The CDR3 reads CASSSRLAMTDTQYF. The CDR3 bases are TGTGCCAGCAGCTCCCGACTAGCTATGACAGATACGCAGTATTTT. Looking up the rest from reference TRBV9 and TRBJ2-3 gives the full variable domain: DSGVTQTPKHLITATGQRVTLRCSPRSGDLSVYWYQQSLDQGLQFLIQYYNGEERAKGNILERFSAQQFPDLHSELNLSSLELGDSALYFCASSSRLAMTDTQYFGPGTRLTVL.

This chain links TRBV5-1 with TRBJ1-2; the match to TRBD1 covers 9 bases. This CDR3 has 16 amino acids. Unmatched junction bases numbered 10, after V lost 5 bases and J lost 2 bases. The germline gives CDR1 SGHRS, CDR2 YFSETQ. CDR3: CASSQGQGTLNYGYTF. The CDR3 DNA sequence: TGCGCCAGCAGTCAAGGACAGGGGACTTTAAACTATGGCTACACCTTC.

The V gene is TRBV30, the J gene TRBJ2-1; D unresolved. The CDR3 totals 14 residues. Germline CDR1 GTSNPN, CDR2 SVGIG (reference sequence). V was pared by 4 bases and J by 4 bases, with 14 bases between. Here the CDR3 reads CAWIEGDSYNEQFF. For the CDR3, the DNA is TGTGCCTGGATCGAAGGAGACTCGTACAATGAGCAGTTCTTC.

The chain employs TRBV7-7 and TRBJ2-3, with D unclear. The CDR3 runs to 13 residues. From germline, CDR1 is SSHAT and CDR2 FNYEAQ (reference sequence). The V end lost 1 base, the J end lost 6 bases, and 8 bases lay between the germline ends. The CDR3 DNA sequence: TGTGCCAGCAGCTTAGGGGCCAGGGATACGCAGTATTTT. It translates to CASSLGARDTQYF. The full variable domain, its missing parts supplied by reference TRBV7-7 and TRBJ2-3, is GAGVSQSPRYKVTKRGQDVTLRCDPISSHATLYWYQQALGQGPEFLTYFNYEAQPDKSGLPSDRFSAERPEGSISTLTIQRTEQRDSAMYRCASSLGARDTQYFGPGTRLTVL.

CDR3 nucleotides: TGTGCCATCAGTGATGGGGGGTACCCCTACAATGAGCAGTTCTTC. Translated, it gives CAISDGGYPYNEQFF. This sequence joins TRBV10-3 and TRBJ2-1; tentative D call: TRBD2 (6 bases). Germline V gene data show CDR1 as ENHRY and CDR2 as SYGVKD. V was cut by 3 bases and J by 2 bases, with 11 bases left in between. CDR3 length: 15 residues.

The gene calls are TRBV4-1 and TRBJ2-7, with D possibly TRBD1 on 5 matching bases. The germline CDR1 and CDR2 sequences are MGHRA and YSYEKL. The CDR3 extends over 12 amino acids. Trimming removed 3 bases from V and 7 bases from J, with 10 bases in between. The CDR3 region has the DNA TGCGCCAGCAGCCAGATCAAGGGGGAGCAGTACTTC. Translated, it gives CASSQIKGEQYF.

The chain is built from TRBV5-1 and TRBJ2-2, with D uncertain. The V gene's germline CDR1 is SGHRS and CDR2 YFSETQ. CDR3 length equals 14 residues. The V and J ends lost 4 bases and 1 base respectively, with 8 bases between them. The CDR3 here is CASSPTMNTGELFF. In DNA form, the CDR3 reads TGCGCCAGCAGCCCGACGATGAACACCGGGGAGCTGTTTTTT.

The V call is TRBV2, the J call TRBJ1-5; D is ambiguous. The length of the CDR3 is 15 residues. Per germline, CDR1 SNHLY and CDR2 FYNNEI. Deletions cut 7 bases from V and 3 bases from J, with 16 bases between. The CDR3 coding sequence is TGTGCCAGCAATGCAGAGAGCCAGGTCAATCAGCCCCAGCATTTT. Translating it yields CASNAESQVNQPQHF.

This CDR3 reads CASSQDRTGKSLYGYTF. CDR3 nucleotide sequence: TGTGCCAGCAGCCAAGACCGGACAGGGAAGAGTCTATATGGCTACACCTTC. The rearrangement links TRBV3-1 to TRBJ1-2; 8 bases are a match to TRBD1. The CDR3 runs 17 residues. Trimming at V came to 0 bases and at J to 5 bases, leaving 11 bases not matched to a gene. The germline gives CDR1 LGHDT, CDR2 YNNKEL (reference sequence).

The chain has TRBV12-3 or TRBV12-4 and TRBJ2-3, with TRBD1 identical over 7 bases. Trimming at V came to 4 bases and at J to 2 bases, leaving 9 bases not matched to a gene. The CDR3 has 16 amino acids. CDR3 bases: TGTGCCAGCAGTTGGGACAGTCTCTTAAACACAGATACGCAGTATTTT. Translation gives CASSWDSLLNTDTQYF.

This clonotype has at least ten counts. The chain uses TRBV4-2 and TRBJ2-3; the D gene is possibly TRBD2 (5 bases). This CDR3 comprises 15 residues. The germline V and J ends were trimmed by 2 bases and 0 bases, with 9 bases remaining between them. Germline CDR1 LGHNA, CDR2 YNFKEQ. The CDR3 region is CASSQRTGSTDTQYF. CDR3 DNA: TGTGCCAGCAGCCAAAGGACTGGCAGCACAGATACGCAGTATTTT.

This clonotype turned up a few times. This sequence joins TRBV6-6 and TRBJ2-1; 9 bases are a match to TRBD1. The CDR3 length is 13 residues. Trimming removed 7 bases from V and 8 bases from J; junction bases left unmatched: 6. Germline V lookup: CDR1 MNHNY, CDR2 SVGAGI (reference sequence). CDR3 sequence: CASTPGQGYEQFF. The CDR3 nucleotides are TGTGCCAGCACCCCGGGACAGGGATATGAGCAGTTCTTC.

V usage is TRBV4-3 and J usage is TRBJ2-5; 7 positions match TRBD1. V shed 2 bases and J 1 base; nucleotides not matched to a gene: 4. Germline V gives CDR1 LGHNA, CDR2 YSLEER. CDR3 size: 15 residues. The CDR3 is CASSQTQGLQETQYF. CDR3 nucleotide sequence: TGCGCCAGCAGCCAAACACAGGGGCTCCAAGAGACCCAGTACTTC.

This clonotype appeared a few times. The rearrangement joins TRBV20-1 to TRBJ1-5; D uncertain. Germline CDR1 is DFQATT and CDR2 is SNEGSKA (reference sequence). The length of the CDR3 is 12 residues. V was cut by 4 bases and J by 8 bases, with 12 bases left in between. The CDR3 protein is CSANVGNEPQHF. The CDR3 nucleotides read TGCAGTGCTAACGTCGGGAATGAGCCCCAGCATTTT.

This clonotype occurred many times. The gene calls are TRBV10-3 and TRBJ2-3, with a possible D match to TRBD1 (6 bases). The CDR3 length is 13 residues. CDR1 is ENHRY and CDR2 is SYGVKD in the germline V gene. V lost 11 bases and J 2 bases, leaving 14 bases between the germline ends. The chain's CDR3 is CAGRDTHTDTQYF. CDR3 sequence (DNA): TGTGCCGGCCGGGACACCCACACAGATACGCAGTATTTT.

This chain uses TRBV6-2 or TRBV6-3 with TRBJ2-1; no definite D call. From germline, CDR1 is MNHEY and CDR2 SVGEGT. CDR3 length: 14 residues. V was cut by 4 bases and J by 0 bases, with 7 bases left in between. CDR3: CASSWASSYNEQFF. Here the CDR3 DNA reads TGTGCCAGCAGTTGGGCAAGCTCCTACAATGAGCAGTTCTTC.

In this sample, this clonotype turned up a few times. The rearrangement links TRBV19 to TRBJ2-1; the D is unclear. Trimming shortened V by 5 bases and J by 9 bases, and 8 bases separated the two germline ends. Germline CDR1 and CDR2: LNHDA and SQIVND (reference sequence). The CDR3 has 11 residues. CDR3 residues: CASSQESEQFF. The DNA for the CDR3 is TGTGCCAGTAGTCAGGAGAGTGAGCAGTTCTTC.

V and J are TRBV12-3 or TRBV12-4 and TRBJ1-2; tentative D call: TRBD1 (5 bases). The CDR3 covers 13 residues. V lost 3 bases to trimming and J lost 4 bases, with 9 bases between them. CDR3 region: CASSLGDSYGYTF. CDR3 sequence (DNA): TGTGCCAGCAGTTTGGGGGATAGCTATGGCTACACCTTC.

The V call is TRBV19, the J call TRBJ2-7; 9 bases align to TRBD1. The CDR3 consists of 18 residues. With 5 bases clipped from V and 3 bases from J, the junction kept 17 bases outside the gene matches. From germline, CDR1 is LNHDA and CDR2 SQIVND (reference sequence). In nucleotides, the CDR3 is TGTGCCAGTAGTCCCGGACAGGGGAGGGTAGCGCCGGTCTACGAGCAGTACTTC. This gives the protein CASSPGQGRVAPVYEQYF.